These T cell receptor beta chains were read from a single sample in a study of quantifying T cell responses using KT2 cells. In TCRdb, the UMI-ligation and nested PCR reads were re-called with MiXCR into one record per CDR3 protein. This table has 25,000 to 35,000 distinct CDR3 sequences, 7.3% appearing once. Sequencing used PBMCs spiked with cells of the T cell clone KT2. These receptors all stem from a human donor. The CDR3 runs from the conserved cysteine through the conserved F or W. Fields, in order: V gene, clone size, J gene, D gene, CDR3 protein, CDR3 DNA. D genes are given only for firm matches. Only part of the rows carry a size: once, few, many, or a class if the clone is expanded.

TRBV20-1	few	TRBJ2-2	NA	CRRTALRVEPGELFF	TGCAGAAGGACAGCTTTAAGGGTCGAACCCGGGGAGCTGTTTTTT
TRBV5-1	NA	TRBJ2-5	NA	CASSSGGEETQYF	TGCGCCAGCAGCTCCGGAGGCGAAGAGACCCAGTACTTC
TRBV29-1	many	TRBJ1-1	NA	CSVLRENTEAFF	TGCAGCGTCCTGAGAGAGAACACTGAAGCTTTCTTT
TRBV28	many	TRBJ1-5	NA	CAIWGRGQPQHF	TGTGCCATTTGGGGTAGGGGCCAGCCCCAGCATTTT
TRBV3-1	few	TRBJ2-7	NA	CASSQAGAYEQYF	TGTGCCAGCAGCCAAGCGGGAGCGTACGAGCAGTACTTC
TRBV10-3	NA	TRBJ1-3	TRBD1	CAISEFPGQGPPEYSGNTIYF	TGTGCCATCAGTGAGTTCCCGGGACAGGGGCCGCCTGAATACTCTGGAAACACCATATATTTT
TRBV7-9	many	TRBJ1-1	NA	CASSPTQADSEAFF	TGTGCCAGCAGCCCTACCCAGGCCGACAGTGAAGCTTTCTTT
TRBV12-3/TRBV12-4	many	TRBJ2-1	TRBD2	CASSGLAGGKYNEQFF	TGTGCCAGCAGTGGACTAGCGGGGGGGAAGTACAATGAGCAGTTCTTC
TRBV15	few	TRBJ2-7	TRBD1	CATSRDQGQGYEQYF	TGTGCCACCAGCAGAGATCAGGGACAGGGCTACGAGCAGTACTTC
TRBV20-1	few	TRBJ2-7	TRBD2	CSARVTGTPGLAGVYEQYF	TGCAGTGCTAGAGTAACCGGGACTCCAGGACTAGCGGGAGTATACGAGCAGTACTTC
TRBV9	NA	TRBJ2-3	NA	CATQGGATDTQYF	TGTGCCACCCAAGGGGGGGCCACAGATACGCAGTATTTT
TRBV28	many	TRBJ2-1	NA	CASSQVHYRAGGSNEQFF	TGTGCCAGCAGCCAGGTGCACTACCGAGCCGGCGGATCAAATGAGCAGTTCTTC
TRBV28	many	TRBJ2-5	NA	CASSRTISETQYF	TGTGCCAGCAGCAGGACTATCTCCGAGACCCAGTACTTC
TRBV6-2/TRBV6-3	medium-sized	TRBJ1-5	NA	CASSSLPDSNQPQHF	TGTGCCAGCAGCTCCCTCCCGGATAGCAATCAGCCCCAGCATTTT
TRBV25-1	few	TRBJ2-7	TRBD2	CASSELVGRGTYEQYF	TGTGCCAGCAGTGAATTGGTGGGGAGGGGCACCTACGAGCAGTACTTC
TRBV2	NA	TRBJ2-7	NA	CATSPGGGPREQYF	TGTGCCACCTCTCCGGGTGGGGGACCCAGGGAGCAGTACTTC
TRBV11-2	few	TRBJ2-7	TRBD2	CASSFPSGGPKGTYEQYF	TGTGCCAGCAGCTTCCCTAGCGGGGGGCCTAAAGGGACCTACGAGCAGTACTTC
TRBV7-8	few	TRBJ2-1	TRBD1	CASSFHRDRGPNEQFF	TGTGCCAGCAGCTTTCACCGGGACAGGGGTCCAAATGAGCAGTTCTTC
TRBV7-2	many	TRBJ2-3	NA	CASSRRVGGTDTQYF	TGTGCCAGCAGCCGACGTGTGGGGGGCACAGATACGCAGTATTTT
TRBV7-9	few	TRBJ1-1	TRBD1	CASSRTGDEAFF	TGTGCCAGCAGCCGGACAGGGGACGAAGCTTTCTTT
TRBV6-2/TRBV6-3	many	TRBJ1-1	TRBD1	CASSLGPDRANTEAFF	TGTGCCAGCAGTCTAGGCCCAGACAGGGCGAACACTGAAGCTTTCTTT
TRBV6-1	few	TRBJ2-3	NA	CASGAVEPGTDTQYF	TGTGCCAGCGGGGCAGTTGAGCCCGGCACAGATACGCAGTATTTT
TRBV20-1	many	TRBJ2-1	NA	CSAAGGYNEQFF	TGCAGTGCTGCCGGTGGTTACAATGAGCAGTTCTTC
TRBV5-1	many	TRBJ2-3	NA	CASSLARDTQYF	TGCGCCAGCAGCTTGGCCAGGGATACGCAGTATTTT
TRBV6-5	many	TRBJ1-1	NA	CASTLGQNTEAFF	TGTGCCAGCACCCTGGGACAGAACACTGAAGCTTTCTTT
TRBV10-3	many	TRBJ2-3	TRBD2	CAISEIGAGVADTQYF	TGTGCCATCAGTGAGATAGGAGCGGGGGTAGCAGATACGCAGTATTTT
TRBV19	medium-sized	TRBJ1-1	TRBD1	CASSPLTGGRNTEAFF	TGTGCCAGTAGTCCCCTGACAGGGGGACGGAACACTGAAGCTTTCTTT
TRBV12-5	many	TRBJ1-3	TRBD1	CASGTGVQAGNTIYF	TGTGCTAGTGGGACAGGGGTTCAGGCTGGAAACACCATATATTTT
TRBV11-2	NA	TRBJ2-3	NA	CASSLGTFSSTDTQYF	TGTGCCAGCAGCTTAGGAACATTCTCTAGCACAGATACGCAGTATTTT
TRBV18	many	TRBJ1-2	NA	CASSSTTELGYGYTF	TGTGCCAGCTCATCGACGACCGAGCTCGGCTATGGCTACACCTTC
TRBV5-5	many	TRBJ2-3	NA	CASSYTSTPADTQYF	TGTGCCAGCAGCTACACCTCGACCCCAGCCGATACGCAGTATTTT
TRBV6-5	many	TRBJ2-1	NA	CASSYAIQNEQFF	TGTGCCAGCAGTTACGCTATTCAGAATGAGCAGTTCTTC
TRBV12-3/TRBV12-4	many	TRBJ1-1	TRBD1	CASSLHRGDTEAFF	TGTGCCAGCAGTTTGCACAGGGGTGACACTGAAGCTTTCTTT
TRBV11-3	many	TRBJ2-1	NA	CASSHLEVYNEQFF	TGTGCCAGCAGCCACCTTGAGGTCTACAATGAGCAGTTCTTC
TRBV12-3/TRBV12-4	NA	TRBJ2-1	TRBD2	CASSLSGGAYNEQFF	TGTGCCAGCAGTCTCAGCGGGGGGGCTTACAATGAGCAGTTCTTC
TRBV7-2	many	TRBJ1-1	TRBD1	CASSLFPRGRTEAFF	TGTGCCAGCAGCTTGTTCCCGAGGGGGCGGACTGAAGCTTTCTTT
TRBV7-9	few	TRBJ2-1	NA	CASSLGRDEQFF	TGTGCCAGCAGCTTAGGACGCGATGAGCAGTTCTTC
TRBV3-1	NA	TRBJ1-2	NA	CASSLGLQFPTFYGYTF	TGTGCCAGCAGCCTGGGACTACAATTCCCGACCTTCTATGGCTACACCTTC
TRBV4-1	many	TRBJ2-1	NA	CASSQDRRGAPRNEQFF	TGCGCCAGCAGCCAAGATAGGAGGGGGGCCCCTCGCAATGAGCAGTTCTTC
TRBV7-9	NA	TRBJ2-3	NA	CAAGSGDTQYF	TGTGCCGCAGGGTCGGGAGATACGCAGTATTTT
TRBV6-2/TRBV6-3	NA	TRBJ2-5	NA	CASSSTELQETQYF	TGTGCCAGCAGCTCAACAGAGCTACAAGAGACCCAGTACTTC